This entry lists 23 T cell receptor beta chains sequenced from one sample in a study of beta chain features in type 1 diabetes. Expressed TCRB transcripts were sequenced, since all the RNA that had been isolated was reverse transcribed. Repertoires were generated with immunoSEQ multiplex PCR, while TCRdb's copy carries only in-frame clones and drops some. The sample lists 900,000 or so clones; roughly 17% were seen once. The sample comprised naive CD4+ T cells from blood. The receptor set was obtained from a woman under 30 in good health.

The chain carries TRBV5-4 and TRBJ1-3; D uncertain. Between the trimmed V and J ends, which lost 4 bases and 2 bases, there was a span of 16 bases. The germline gives CDR1 SGHNT, CDR2 YYREEE (reference sequence). The CDR3 runs 16 residues. The CDR3 DNA reads TGTGCCAGCAGCCCGAAGGACGGAGTACCTGGAAACACCATATATTTT. Its translation: CASSPKDGVPGNTIYF.

This clone has a handful of counts. The CDR3 DNA is TGTGCCAGCAGATTCACGAACACCGGGGAGCTGTTTTTT. This encodes CASRFTNTGELFF. The chain carries TRBV7-9 and TRBJ2-2; D gene unclear. V dropped 6 bases and J dropped 0 bases, with 5 bases sitting between them. Germline CDR1 is SEHNR and CDR2 is FQNEAQ (reference sequence). The CDR3 has 13 residues.

This clone was counted between two and nine times. CDR3 DNA: TGTGCCAGCAGTGTTCGATCGGGGTACAGCGGTGGTGAAAAACTGTTTTTT. It encodes CASSVRSGYSGGEKLFF. V is TRBV2 and J is TRBJ1-4; D gene unclear. The CDR3 loop spans 17 amino acids. Germline lookup yields CDR1 SNHLY and CDR2 FYNNEI. Trimming pared 4 bases from V and 7 bases from J, leaving 22 bases between.

This sequence joins TRBV6-5 and TRBJ1-1, with D hard to call. The V and J ends lost 6 bases and 2 bases respectively, with 10 bases between them. Per the germline V gene, CDR1 is MNHEY and CDR2 is SVGAGI. This CDR3 has 13 residues. Here the CDR3 DNA reads TGTGCCAGCAGCTACACAGAAAACACTGAAGCTTTCTTT. The encoded protein is CASSYTENTEAFF.

V is TRBV2 and J is TRBJ2-7; 7 bases map to TRBD2. V lost 6 bases and J lost 3; bases outside the gene matches: 8. This CDR3 comprises 14 residues. The germline CDR1 and CDR2 sequences are SNHLY and FYNNEI. As DNA, the CDR3 is TGTGCCAGCAGGGGGCAGGGACTACTCTACGAGCAGTACTTC. Encoded protein: CASRGQGLLYEQYF.

The V call is TRBV18, the J call TRBJ2-3; TRBD2 might be the D (5 bases). The CDR3 runs 13 residues. With 4 bases removed from V and 15 bases from J, the gap between germline ends came to 20 bases. Germline V gene lookup returns CDR1 KGHSH and CDR2 LQKENI. The CDR3 DNA follows: TGTGCCAGCTCACAGCGGACCAGAAGTTGGGCTTATTTT. Translating gives CASSQRTRSWAYF.

The rearrangement uses TRBV7-9 and TRBJ1-2; unclear D gene. CDR3 length: 11 residues. CDR1 SEHNR and CDR2 FQNEAQ come from the germline V gene (reference sequence). V gave up 3 bases and J gave up 7 bases, with 6 bases separating them. CDR3 in DNA: TGTGCCAGCAGCTTTTCTCGTGGCTACACCTTC. This codes for CASSFSRGYTF.

The rearrangement uses TRBV15 and TRBJ2-3; perhaps TRBD2 as D (6 bases). Germline assignment: CDR1 LNHNV and CDR2 YYDKDF (reference sequence). V dropped 0 bases and J dropped 2 bases, with 21 bases sitting between them. There are 19 residues in the CDR3. The CDR3, as DNA: TGTGCCACCAGCAGAGATCTTAAGTCGGGAGCCTCACACACAGATACGCAGTATTTT. It translates to CATSRDLKSGASHTDTQYF. Using reference TRBV15 and TRBJ2-3 for the parts outside the CDR3, the full variable domain is DAMVIQNPRYQVTQFGKPVTLSCSQTLNHNVMYWYQQKSSQAPKLLFHYYDKDFNNEADTPDNFQSRRPNTSFCFLDIRSPGLGDTAMYLCATSRDLKSGASHTDTQYFGPGTRLTVL.

Notes on this clone: Other DNA variants within this sample encode the same CDR3. This chain links TRBV7-2 with TRBJ1-5; TRBD1 agrees at 9 bases. J was trimmed by 5 bases and V by 2 bases; bases with no gene match: 1. The CDR3 is 14 amino acids. Germline V gene lookup returns CDR1 SGHTA and CDR2 FQGNSA. The CDR3 protein is CASSLRQGDQPQHF. The CDR3 DNA sequence: TGTGCCAGCAGCTTACGACAGGGGGATCAGCCCCAGCATTTT.

Ten or more counts support this clone. The V gene is TRBV21-1, the J gene TRBJ2-7; the D call TRBD2 from the table was never checked on the DNA. TRBV21-1 is a listed pseudogene. The CDR3 is 15 residues long. CDR3 sequence (DNA): TGTGCCAGCAGCAAAGTGATCGGGAGCTCCCACGAGCAGTACTTC. Translated: CASSKVIGSSHEQYF.

The chain is built from TRBV27 and TRBJ1-1; TRBD1 might be the D (5 bases). This CDR3 comprises 15 residues. V was shortened by 2 bases and J by 1 base, with 11 bases between the two germline ends. Germline V gene sequence: CDR1 MNHEY, CDR2 SMNVEV (reference sequence). The DNA of the CDR3 is TGTGCCAGCAGTTTAACAGGCGTCGCGAACACTGAAGCTTTCTTT. Its translation is CASSLTGVANTEAFF.

This clone was counted between two and nine times. This chain links TRBV7-9 with TRBJ2-7; tentative D call: TRBD1 (6 bases). The V and J ends lost 5 bases and 9 bases respectively, with 11 bases between them. The CDR3 totals 11 residues. Germline CDR1 is SEHNR and CDR2 is FQNEAQ (reference sequence). CDR3: CASSLGRGQYF. The DNA of the CDR3 is TGTGCCAGCAGCCTAGGCAGGGGGCAGTACTTC.

The rearrangement joins TRBV5-1 to TRBJ1-2, with TRBD1 as a possible D gene (6 bases). V shed 3 bases and J shed 4 bases, with 16 bases lying between them. The CDR3 is 15 amino acids. In germline, CDR1 is SGHRS, CDR2 YFSETQ. CDR3 nucleotides: TGCGCCAGCAGCTCTGGACAGAAGAGTTTCTATGGCTACACCTTC. As protein: CASSSGQKSFYGYTF.

The chain links TRBV5-1 to TRBJ1-4; D gene uncertain. V lost 4 bases to trimming and J lost 4 bases, with 17 bases between them. The CDR3 is 16 residues long. Per the germline V gene, CDR1 is SGHRS and CDR2 is YFSETQ. The CDR3 loop is CASSLGFGGINEKLFF. The DNA of the CDR3 is TGCGCCAGCAGCCTCGGTTTTGGCGGCATTAATGAAAAACTGTTTTTT.

The chain recombines TRBV28 with TRBJ2-7; D is perhaps TRBD1 (7 bases). This CDR3 region has 14 residues. Germline V CDR1 and CDR2: MDHEN, SYDVKM. V lost 6 bases to trimming and J lost 1 base, with 13 bases between them. The CDR3 protein is CASREGQLSYEQYF. CDR3 sequence (DNA): TGTGCCAGCAGGGAGGGACAGCTATCCTACGAGCAGTACTTC.

On this clone itself: In the same sample, other DNA sequences code for this CDR3. The chain uses TRBV6-5 and TRBJ2-5; D not certain. In germline, CDR1 is MNHEY, CDR2 SVGAGI. V lost 7 bases to trimming and J lost 2 bases, with 5 bases between them. The CDR3 consists of 11 residues. CDR3 region: CASTGQETQYF. CDR3 nucleotide sequence: TGTGCCAGCACCGGACAAGAGACCCAGTACTTC.

J is TRBJ2-1 and V is TRBV18; 14 bases are shared with TRBD2. Germline values: CDR1 KGHSH, CDR2 LQKENI. V trimming: 0 bases; J trimming: 8 bases; junction bases outside the gene matches: 6. The CDR3 runs to 17 residues. CDR3 in DNA: TGTGCCAGCTCACCACCCCGACTAGCGGGAGGGTCCGATGAGCAGTTCTTC. This translates into CASSPPRLAGGSDEQFF.

This clone was seen only a few times. This sample includes further DNA sequences coding for the same CDR3. The chain employs TRBV28 and TRBJ2-3; D is perhaps TRBD2 (5 bases). V shed 6 bases and J shed 3 bases, with 7 bases lying between them. This CDR3 contains 12 residues. The V gene's germline CDR1 is MDHEN and CDR2 SYDVKM. The CDR3 DNA sequence: TGTGCCAGCAGCTCGGGGACAGATACGCAGTATTTT. This gives the protein CASSSGTDTQYF.

This clone turned up a few times. V gene TRBV6-5 combines with J gene TRBJ1-4; D is unclear. Germline V gives CDR1 MNHEY, CDR2 SVGAGI. This CDR3 contains 13 residues. Trimming stripped 7 bases from V and 4 bases from J, with 10 bases between. The CDR3 bases are TGTGCCAGCAAGAAGGCGGGTAATGAAAAACTGTTTTTT. Protein: CASKKAGNEKLFF.

The rearrangement links TRBV28 to TRBJ2-1; 7 nucleotides agree with TRBD1. This CDR3 is built from 16 residues. The trim removed 2 bases at V and 7 bases at J, leaving 11 bases unmatched. The germline V gene has CDR1 MDHEN and CDR2 SYDVKM. CDR3 sequence (DNA): TGTGCCAGCAGTTTACAGTCGGCAGGGGGTCAGAATGAGCAGTTCTTC. It yields the protein CASSLQSAGGQNEQFF.

V and J are TRBV14 and TRBJ2-6, with TRBD1 matching over 7 bases. Germline lookup yields CDR1 SGHDN and CDR2 FVKESK. The V segment lost 4 bases and the J segment 0 bases; nucleotides outside the gene matches: 6. This CDR3 is 17 amino acids long. CDR3 bases: TGTGCCAGCAGCCCACGGACAGGTGCCTCTGGGGCCAACGTCCTGACTTTC. Translated, it gives CASSPRTGASGANVLTF.

This clone has more than one count but fewer than ten. This sequence joins TRBV29-1 and TRBJ1-5, with 10 bases aligning to TRBD1. V was pared by 6 bases and J by 6 bases, with 5 bases of the junction left unmatched. The CDR3 runs 13 residues. Germline CDR1 and CDR2: SQVTM and ANQGSEA. CDR3 sequence: CSVRQGASQPQHF. CDR3 coding DNA: TGCAGCGTGCGACAGGGGGCGAGTCAGCCCCAGCATTTT. Full variable domain (missing parts from reference TRBV29-1 and TRBJ1-5): SAVISQKPSRDICQRGTSLTIQCQVDSQVTMMFWYRQQPGQSLTLIATANQGSEATYESGFVIDKFPISRPNLTFSTLTVSNMSPEDSSIYLCSVRQGASQPQHFGDGTRLSIL.

This clone was counted only a few times. The chain employs TRBV7-9 and TRBJ2-7; weak D call: TRBD2 (5 bases). CDR3 length equals 13 residues. The germline gives CDR1 SEHNR, CDR2 FQNEAQ (reference sequence). The V end lost 2 bases, the J end lost 7 bases, and 12 bases lay between the germline ends. The CDR3, as DNA: TGTGCCAGCAGCTTATGGGGAGTGCGGGAGCAGTACTTC. Amino acid sequence: CASSLWGVREQYF.